This TCR beta chain was captured in a study of a mutant IDH1 vaccine in newly diagnosed glioma. With 3 bases clipped from V and 5 bases from J, the junction kept 9 bases outside the gene matches. The germline V gene encodes CDR1 SGDLS and CDR2 YYNGEE. The CDR3 has 15 amino acids. Produced via immunoSEQ multiplex PCR; TCRdb's table is partial and in-frame only. Of around 60,000 clones in the sample, more than 75% were seen once. The time point here: week 23, last vaccination. Every vaccination contained 300 ug of the mutant IDH1 20-mer peptide and was paired with topical imiquimod. In the case of this clone: Antigen unknown.

The source is a man younger than 45 with glioma. The chain joins TRBV9 to TRBJ2-7; TRBD1 agrees at 9 bases. The starting material was PBMCs, obtained from a glioma patient whose treatment included an IDH1 peptide vaccine. The DNA for the CDR3 is TGTGCCAGCAGCGCATCCGGGACAGGGCGCGACGAGCAGTACTTC. This translates into CASSASGTGRDEQYF.